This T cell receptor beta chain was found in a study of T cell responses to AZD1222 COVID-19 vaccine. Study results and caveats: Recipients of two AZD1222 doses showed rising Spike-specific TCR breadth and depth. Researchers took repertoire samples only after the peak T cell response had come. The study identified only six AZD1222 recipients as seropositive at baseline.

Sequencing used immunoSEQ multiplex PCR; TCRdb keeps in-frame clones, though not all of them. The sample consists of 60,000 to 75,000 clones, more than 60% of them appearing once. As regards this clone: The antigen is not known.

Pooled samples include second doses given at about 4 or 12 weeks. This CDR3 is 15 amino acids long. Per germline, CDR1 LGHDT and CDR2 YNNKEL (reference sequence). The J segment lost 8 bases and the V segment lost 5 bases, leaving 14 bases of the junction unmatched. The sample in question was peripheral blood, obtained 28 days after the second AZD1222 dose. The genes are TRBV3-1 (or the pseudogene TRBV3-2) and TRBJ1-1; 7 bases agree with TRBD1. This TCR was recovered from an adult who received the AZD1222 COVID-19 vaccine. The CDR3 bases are TGTGCCAGCAGCTATAGAAGACAGGGTAGAGCGGAAGCTTTCTTT. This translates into CASSYRRQGRAEAFF.